This T cell receptor (beta chain) was retrieved from a study of blood T cells in healthy people across ages. Study-level points and caveats: A roughly linear fall in TCR beta diversity per million T cells was seen with increasing age. The unsorted PBMCs prevented any conclusive comparison of naive versus antigen-experienced cells. Estimates based on one million T cells were treated as lower bounds.

Primers used in a second PCR of about 6 to 11 cycles were a sample-barcoded 5' primer and a J-beta primer mix. MiXCR was run by TCRdb on the 5' RACE reads, yielding one entry per CDR3 protein. Altogether around 750,000 distinct CDR3 sequences are present, about 48% being singletons, with the ten largest covering approximately 40%. Isolated PBMCs totaled at least 6 million in each sample. Notes on this clonotype: What it binds is not known.

Between the trimmed V and J ends, which lost 5 bases and 8 bases, there was a span of 9 bases. The germline V gene has CDR1 MNHEY and CDR2 SVGEGT. CDR3 length equals 11 residues. The chain recombines TRBV6-2 or TRBV6-3 with TRBJ1-1; D is unclear. The receptor was derived from an elderly man in good health. The sequencing input was blood. CDR3 nucleotides: TGTGCCAGCAGTAACGGCGGCGAAGCTTTCTTT. Translating it yields CASSNGGEAFF.